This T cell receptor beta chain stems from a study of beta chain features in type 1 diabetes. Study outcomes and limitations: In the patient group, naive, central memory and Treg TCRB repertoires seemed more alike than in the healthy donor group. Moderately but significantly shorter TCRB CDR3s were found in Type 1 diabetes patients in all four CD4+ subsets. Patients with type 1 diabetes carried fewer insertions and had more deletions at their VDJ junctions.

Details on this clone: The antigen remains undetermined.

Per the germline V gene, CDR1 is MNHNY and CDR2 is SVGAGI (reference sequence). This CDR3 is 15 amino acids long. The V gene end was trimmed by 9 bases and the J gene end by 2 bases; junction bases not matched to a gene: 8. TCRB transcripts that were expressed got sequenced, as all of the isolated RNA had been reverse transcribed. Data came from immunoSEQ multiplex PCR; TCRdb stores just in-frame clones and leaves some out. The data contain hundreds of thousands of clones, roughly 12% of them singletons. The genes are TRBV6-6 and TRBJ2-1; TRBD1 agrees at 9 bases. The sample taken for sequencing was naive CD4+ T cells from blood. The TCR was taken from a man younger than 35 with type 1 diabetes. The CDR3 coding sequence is TGTGCCAGTCCAAAAGGGACAGGGACCTACAATGAGCAGTTCTTC. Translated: CASPKGTGTYNEQFF.